One and the same sample provided the 22 T cell receptor beta chains below, sequenced in a study of T-cell memory formation after mild COVID-19. TCRdb re-called the 5' RACE reads with MiXCR, one entry per CDR3 protein. In the table there are approximately 580,000 distinct CDR3 sequences, roughly 22% of which are singletons. Sequencing was carried out using PBMCs or a T cell subset sorted from them (not recorded which). The receptors stem from an adult woman who had mild COVID-19 (a few samples of this study predate the infection). Cell type and time point are not known.

The J gene is TRBJ2-7, the V gene TRBV20-1; 9 nucleotides agree with TRBD1. The CDR3 runs to 14 residues. V gave up 6 bases and J gave up 1 base; unmatched junction bases: 7. Germline V gene data show CDR1 as DFQATT and CDR2 as SNEGSKA (reference sequence). The CDR3 protein is CSATGTGISYEQYF. The CDR3 DNA follows: TGCAGTGCGACCGGGACAGGGATTTCCTACGAGCAGTACTTC.

This clonotype was detected a few times. The chain is built from TRBV5-4 and TRBJ2-3; 9 bases fit TRBD2. Trimming took 1 base from V and 3 from J; bases not matched to a gene: 6. There are 16 residues in the CDR3. CDR1 and CDR2 (germline): SGHNT, YYREEE (reference sequence). The CDR3 loop is CASSLTAGGRTDTQYF. In DNA form, the CDR3 reads TGTGCCAGCAGCTTGACAGCGGGGGGTCGTACAGATACGCAGTATTTT.

This chain joins TRBV5-6 and TRBJ2-1, with D possibly matching TRBD2 (6 bases). Germline values: CDR1 SGHDT, CDR2 YYEEEE. The CDR3 sequence is 16 residues long. Trimming cost V 7 bases and J 3 bases, with 20 bases left between them. The CDR3 spells CASLVGWGEIYNEQFF. DNA for the CDR3: TGTGCCAGCCTTGTAGGGTGGGGGGAGATCTACAATGAGCAGTTCTTC.

The sample holds a few counts of this clonotype. The chain is built from TRBV25-1 and TRBJ2-1, with D unresolved. This CDR3 region has 12 residues. Between the trimmed V and J ends, which lost 10 bases and 0 bases, there was a span of 7 bases. In germline, CDR1 is MGHDK, CDR2 SYGVNS. The CDR3 region is CAIQSSYNEQFF. CDR3 DNA: TGTGCCATCCAAAGCTCCTACAATGAGCAGTTCTTC.

This chain connects TRBV7-9 to TRBJ2-1; TRBD1 matches at 7 bases. Germline V gene lookup returns CDR1 SEHNR and CDR2 FQNEAQ (reference sequence). V was clipped by 3 bases and J by 7 bases; unmatched bases: 9. This CDR3 has 15 residues. The CDR3 nucleotides read TGTGCCAGCAGCTTCCCCTCGACAGGGCGGAATGAGCAGTTCTTC. This translates into CASSFPSTGRNEQFF.

J is TRBJ2-5 and V is TRBV9; TRBD1 agrees at 7 bases. Trimming removed 0 bases from V and 2 bases from J; junction bases left unmatched: 4. CDR3 length equals 15 residues. Germline V gives CDR1 SGDLS, CDR2 YYNGEE. CDR3 sequence reads: CASSVAPRGQETQYF. In DNA, the CDR3 is TGTGCCAGCAGCGTAGCCCCCAGGGGGCAAGAGACCCAGTACTTC. The full variable domain, completed using reference TRBV9 and TRBJ2-5, is DSGVTQTPKHLITATGQRVTLRCSPRSGDLSVYWYQQSLDQGLQFLIQYYNGEERAKGNILERFSAQQFPDLHSELNLSSLELGDSALYFCASSVAPRGQETQYFGPGTRLLVL.

This clonotype was seen a handful of times. The chain couples TRBV29-1 to TRBJ2-1; 11 bases line up with TRBD2. V gave up 2 bases and J gave up 4 bases; unmatched junction bases: 13. This CDR3 is 18 amino acids long. Germline CDR1 reads SQVTM; CDR2 reads ANQGSEA. The CDR3 DNA reads as TGCAGCGTTGAAAGCTCTAGCGGGGGGCCAGTAAAGTACAATGAGCAGTTCTTC. The encoded protein is CSVESSSGGPVKYNEQFF.

The chain recombines TRBV7-2 with TRBJ1-3, with D maybe TRBD1 (5 bases). Germline CDR1 SGHTA, CDR2 FQGNSA. The length of the CDR3 is 15 residues. The V gene lost 1 base and the J gene lost 0 bases, with 7 bases spanning the gap. The CDR3, as DNA: TGTGCCAGCAGCTTAGGGGACGGCTCTGGAAACACCATATATTTT. It codes for CASSLGDGSGNTIYF.

This clonotype was seen more than once but under ten times. This chain links TRBV20-1 with TRBJ2-7, with TRBD2 matching over 7 bases. The CDR3 totals 15 residues. V dropped 0 bases and J dropped 2; count of bases not matched to a gene: 7. Looked up from germline, CDR1 is DFQATT and CDR2 is SNEGSKA (reference sequence). The CDR3 nucleotides are TGCAGTGCTAGAGATTTAGTAGCGGGTACCTACGAGCAGTACTTC. It specifies CSARDLVAGTYEQYF.

The rearrangement joins TRBV12-3 or TRBV12-4 to TRBJ2-3; tentative D call: TRBD1 (5 bases). Trimming removed 3 bases at V and 1 base at J, with 11 bases between. The CDR3 has 15 residues. The CDR3 DNA reads TGTGCCAGCAGTTTGTGGGGCCCCGGCACAGATACGCAGTATTTT. This translates into CASSLWGPGTDTQYF.

The genes are TRBV7-3 and TRBJ2-1; D is undetermined. The germline V and J ends were trimmed by 5 bases and 0 bases, with 11 bases remaining between them. Germline CDR1 reads SGHTA; CDR2 reads FQGTGA. This CDR3 has 15 residues. The CDR3 loop reads CASSVWPSSYNEQFF. CDR3 DNA sequence: TGTGCCAGCAGCGTATGGCCTAGCTCCTACAATGAGCAGTTCTTC.

There are a few counts of this clonotype. This CDR3 reads CASSNSGGLYNEQFF. The CDR3 DNA reads as TGTGCCAGCAGCAATAGCGGGGGACTCTACAATGAGCAGTTCTTC. The chain couples TRBV7-2 to TRBJ2-1, with 9 positions matching TRBD2. The V gene's germline CDR1 is SGHTA and CDR2 FQGNSA. The J segment lost 3 bases and the V segment lost 5 bases, leaving 5 bases of the junction unmatched. This CDR3 region has 15 residues.

The V and J genes are TRBV6-5 and TRBJ2-7; 7 bases match TRBD1. The trim removed 6 bases at V and 4 bases at J, leaving 12 bases unmatched. The CDR3 runs to 15 residues. The germline V gene encodes CDR1 MNHEY and CDR2 SVGAGI. This CDR3 reads CASRTGTEIFYEQYF. The CDR3 DNA is TGTGCCAGCAGAACCGGGACAGAGATATTTTACGAGCAGTACTTC.

This clonotype was detected only a few times. The V call is TRBV4-2, the J call TRBJ1-5, with D hard to call. The CDR3 totals 14 residues. Germline V gene sequence: CDR1 LGHNA, CDR2 YNFKEQ. V was clipped by 3 bases and J by 0 bases, with 6 bases between them. The chain's CDR3 is CASSQQNSNQPQHF. The CDR3, as DNA: TGTGCCAGCAGCCAGCAGAATAGCAATCAGCCCCAGCATTTT.

The chain recombines TRBV6-1 with TRBJ2-7; D not certain. CDR3 length: 12 amino acids. Germline loops: CDR1 MNHNS, CDR2 SASEGT. Trimming left V 0 bases short and J 5 bases short, with 5 bases between. The CDR3 nucleotides are TGTGCCAGCAGTGAAGCAAGTGACGAGCAGTACTTC. Translated: CASSEASDEQYF.

The rearrangement joins TRBV6-1 to TRBJ2-3; D is undetermined. Looked up from germline, CDR1 is MNHNS and CDR2 is SASEGT. V was cut by 2 bases and J by 4 bases, with 10 bases left in between. CDR3 length: 14 residues. The CDR3 nucleotides are TGTGCCAGCAGTGAACCCATGTGGCCAGATACGCAGTATTTT. This sequence encodes CASSEPMWPDTQYF.

This chain uses TRBV7-2 with TRBJ1-3; D is possibly TRBD1 (6 bases). The CDR3 has 15 amino acids. Germline CDR1 SGHTA, CDR2 FQGNSA. Deletions cut 4 bases from V and 0 bases from J, with 10 bases between. The CDR3 spells CASSSTGSSGNTIYF. For the CDR3, the DNA is TGTGCCAGCAGCTCGACAGGCTCCTCTGGAAACACCATATATTTT.

The chain combines TRBV29-1 with TRBJ2-3; D perhaps matches TRBD2 (6 bases). Germline V gene data show CDR1 as SQVTM and CDR2 as ANQGSEA. Trimming removed 4 bases from V and 2 bases from J, with 16 bases in between. This CDR3 spans 15 amino acids. In DNA form, the CDR3 reads TGCAGCGTTGTTCCCGGGAGTAGAAACACAGATACGCAGTATTTT. Its protein is CSVVPGSRNTDTQYF.

The chain recombines TRBV12-3 or TRBV12-4 with TRBJ2-2, with D perhaps TRBD1 or TRBD2 (5 bases each). CDR3 size: 16 residues. V was trimmed by 6 bases and J by 5 bases, leaving 19 bases between them. CDR3 DNA sequence: TGTGCCAGCAGCCCGGGACCTACGGGGCGAACCGGGGAGCTGTTTTTT. This codes for CASSPGPTGRTGELFF.

The chain combines TRBV6-5 with TRBJ1-1; no reliable D call. This CDR3 is built from 14 residues. Germline V lookup: CDR1 MNHEY, CDR2 SVGAGI. V lost 2 bases and J lost 7, with 14 bases in between. For the CDR3, the DNA is TGTGCCAGCAGTTACACGGAGGAGAAGGGTGAAGCTTTCTTT. Translated, it gives CASSYTEEKGEAFF.

This clonotype was observed a handful of times. The chain couples TRBV11-3 to TRBJ2-6; no reliable D call. CDR3 length: 19 amino acids. Germline V gene data show CDR1 as SGHNT and CDR2 as YENEEA. Deletions cut 6 bases from V and 0 bases from J, with 21 bases between. The CDR3 nucleotides are TGTGCCAGCAGTTCCATTCGGCCTACTCCCCACTCTGGGGCCAACGTCCTGACTTTC. Translating it yields CASSSIRPTPHSGANVLTF.

The chain links TRBV3-1 to TRBJ2-7, with a weak D call TRBD1 (6 bases). Germline assignment: CDR1 LGHDT and CDR2 YNNKEL (reference sequence). V was trimmed by 1 base and J by 5 bases, leaving 12 bases between them. The CDR3 is 14 amino acids. CDR3: CASSQGGRGHEQYF. The DNA of the CDR3 is TGTGCCAGCAGCCAAGGTGGCAGGGGCCACGAGCAGTACTTC.